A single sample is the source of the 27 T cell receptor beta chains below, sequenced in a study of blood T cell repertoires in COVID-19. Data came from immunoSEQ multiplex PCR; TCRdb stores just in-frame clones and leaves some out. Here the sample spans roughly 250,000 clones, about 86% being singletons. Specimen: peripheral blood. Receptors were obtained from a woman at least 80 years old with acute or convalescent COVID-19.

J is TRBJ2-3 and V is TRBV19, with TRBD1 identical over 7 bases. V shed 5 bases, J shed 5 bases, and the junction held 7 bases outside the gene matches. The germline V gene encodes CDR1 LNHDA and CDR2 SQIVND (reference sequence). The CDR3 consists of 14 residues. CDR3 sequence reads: CASSEQGMGDTQYF. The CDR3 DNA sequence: TGTGCCAGTAGTGAACAGGGGATGGGAGATACGCAGTATTTT.

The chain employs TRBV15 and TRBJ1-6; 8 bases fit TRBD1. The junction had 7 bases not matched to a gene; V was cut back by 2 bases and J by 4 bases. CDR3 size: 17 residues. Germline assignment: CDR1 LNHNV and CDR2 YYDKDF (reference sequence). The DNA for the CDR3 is TGTGCCACCAGCAGATCCTCAGGGGGCGATTATAATTCACCCCTCCACTTT. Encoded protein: CATSRSSGGDYNSPLHF.

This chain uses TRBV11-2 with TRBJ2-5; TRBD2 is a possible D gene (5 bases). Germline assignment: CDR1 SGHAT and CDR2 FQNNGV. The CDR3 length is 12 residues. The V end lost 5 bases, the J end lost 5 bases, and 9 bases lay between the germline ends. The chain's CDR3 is CASSAGGETQYF. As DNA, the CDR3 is TGTGCCAGCAGCGCAGGCGGGGAGACCCAGTACTTC. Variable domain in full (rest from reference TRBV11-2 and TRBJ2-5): EAGVAQSPRYKIIEKRQSVAFWCNPISGHATLYWYQQILGQGPKLLIQFQNNGVVDDSQLPKDRFSAERLKGVDSTLKIQPAKLEDSAVYLCASSAGGETQYFGPGTRLLVL.

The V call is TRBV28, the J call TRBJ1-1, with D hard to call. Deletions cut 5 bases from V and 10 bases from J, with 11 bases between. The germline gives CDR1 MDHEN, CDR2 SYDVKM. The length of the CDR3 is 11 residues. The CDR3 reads CASSLQRLAFF. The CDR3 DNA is TGTGCCAGCAGTCTCCAGCGCTTAGCTTTCTTT.

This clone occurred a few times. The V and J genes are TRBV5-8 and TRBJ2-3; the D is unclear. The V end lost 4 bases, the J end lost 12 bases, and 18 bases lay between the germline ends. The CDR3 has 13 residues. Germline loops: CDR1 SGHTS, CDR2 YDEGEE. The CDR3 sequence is CASSPFSSVGQYF. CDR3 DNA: TGTGCCAGCAGCCCCTTCTCCTCGGTTGGTCAGTATTTT.

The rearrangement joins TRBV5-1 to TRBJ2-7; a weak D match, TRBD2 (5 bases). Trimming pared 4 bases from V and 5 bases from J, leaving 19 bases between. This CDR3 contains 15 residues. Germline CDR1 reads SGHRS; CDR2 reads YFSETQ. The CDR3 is CASSIPTRDGDEQYF. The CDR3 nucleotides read TGCGCCAGCAGCATCCCTACTAGAGACGGCGACGAGCAGTACTTC.

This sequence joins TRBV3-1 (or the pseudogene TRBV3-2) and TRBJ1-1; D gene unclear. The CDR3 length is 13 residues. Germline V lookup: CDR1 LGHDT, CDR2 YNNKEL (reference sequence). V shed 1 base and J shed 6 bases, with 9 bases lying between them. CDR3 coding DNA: TGTGCCAGCAGCCAAGGAGAGGTCTCTGAAGCTTTCTTT. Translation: CASSQGEVSEAFF.

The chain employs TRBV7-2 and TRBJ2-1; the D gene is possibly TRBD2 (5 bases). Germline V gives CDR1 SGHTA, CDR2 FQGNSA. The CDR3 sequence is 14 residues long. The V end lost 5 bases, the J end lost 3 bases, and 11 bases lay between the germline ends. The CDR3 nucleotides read TGTGCCAGCAGCCCACCCGGGGACTACAATGAGCAGTTCTTC. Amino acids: CASSPPGDYNEQFF.

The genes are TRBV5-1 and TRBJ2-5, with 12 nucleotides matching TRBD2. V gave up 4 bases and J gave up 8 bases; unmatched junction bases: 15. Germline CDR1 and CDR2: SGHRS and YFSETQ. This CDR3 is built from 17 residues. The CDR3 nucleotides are TGCGCCAGCAGCCCAGGCCCACCCGGACTAGCGGGGTTAACCCAGTACTTC. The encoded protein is CASSPGPPGLAGLTQYF.

The CDR3 region has the DNA TGTGCCAGCAGCTACGCGGGACAGCAGCCCCAGCATTTT. Translating it yields CASSYAGQQPQHF. The rearrangement uses TRBV6-5 and TRBJ1-5, with 7 bases fitting TRBD1. The J segment lost 7 bases and the V segment lost 6 bases, leaving 6 bases of the junction unmatched. Germline CDR1 MNHEY, CDR2 SVGAGI. CDR3 length: 13 residues.

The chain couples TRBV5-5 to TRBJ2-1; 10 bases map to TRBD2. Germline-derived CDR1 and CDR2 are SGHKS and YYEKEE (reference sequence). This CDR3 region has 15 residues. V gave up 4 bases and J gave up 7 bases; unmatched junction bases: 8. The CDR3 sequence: CASSPPSGGGNEQFF. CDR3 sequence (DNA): TGTGCCAGCAGCCCTCCAAGCGGGGGGGGAAATGAGCAGTTCTTC.

Written as DNA, the CDR3 is TGTGCCAGCAGTTTAACTAGCGGGGGGCCGGCGCGCACCGGGGAGCTGTTTTTT. This gives the protein CASSLTSGGPARTGELFF. V gene TRBV28 combines with J gene TRBJ2-2; 12 positions match TRBD2. CDR3 length: 18 residues. V lost 2 bases and J lost 4; bases outside the gene matches: 8. Germline V CDR1 and CDR2: MDHEN, SYDVKM.

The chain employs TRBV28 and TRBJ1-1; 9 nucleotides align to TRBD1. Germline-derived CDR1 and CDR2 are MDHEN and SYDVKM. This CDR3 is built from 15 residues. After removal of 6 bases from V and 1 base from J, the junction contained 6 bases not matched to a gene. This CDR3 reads CASSPQGAGNTEAFF. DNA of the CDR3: TGTGCCAGCAGCCCACAGGGGGCTGGGAACACTGAAGCTTTCTTT.

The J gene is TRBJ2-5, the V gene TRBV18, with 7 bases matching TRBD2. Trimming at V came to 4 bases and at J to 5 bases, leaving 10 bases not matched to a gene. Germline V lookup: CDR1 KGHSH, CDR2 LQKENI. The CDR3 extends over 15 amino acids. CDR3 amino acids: CASSQDSPGGETQYF. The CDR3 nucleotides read TGTGCCAGCTCACAAGACAGCCCCGGGGGGGAGACCCAGTACTTC.

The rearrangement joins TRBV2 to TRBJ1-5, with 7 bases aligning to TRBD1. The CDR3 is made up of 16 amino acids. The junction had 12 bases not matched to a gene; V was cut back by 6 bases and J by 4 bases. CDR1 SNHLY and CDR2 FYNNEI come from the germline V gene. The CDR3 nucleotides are TGTGCCAGCAGGGGACCTGGGACAGACGATAATCAGCCCCAGCATTTT. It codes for CASRGPGTDDNQPQHF.

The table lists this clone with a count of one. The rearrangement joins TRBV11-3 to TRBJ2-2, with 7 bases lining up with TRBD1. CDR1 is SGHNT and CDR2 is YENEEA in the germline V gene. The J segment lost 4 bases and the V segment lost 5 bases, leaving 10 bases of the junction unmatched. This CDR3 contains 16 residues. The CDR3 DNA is TGTGCCAGCAGCATCACCGGGACAGCAGCCACCGGGGAGCTGTTTTTT. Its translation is CASSITGTAATGELFF. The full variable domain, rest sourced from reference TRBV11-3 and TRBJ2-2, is EAGVVQSPRYKIIEKKQPVAFWCNPISGHNTLYWYLQNLGQGPELLIRYENEEAVDDSQLPKDRFSAERLKGVDSTLKIQPAELGDSAVYLCASSITGTAATGELFFGEGSRLTVL.

The CDR3 DNA sequence: TGTGCCACCAGTGACCCCAGGACTAGCGGGGGGGCCGATGAGCAGTTCTTC. Its protein product is CATSDPRTSGGADEQFF. This chain connects TRBV24-1 to TRBJ2-1, with 15 bases identical to TRBD2. V dropped 4 bases and J dropped 8; count of bases not matched to a gene: 8. This CDR3 has 17 residues. Germline CDR1 is KGHDR and CDR2 is SFDVKD.

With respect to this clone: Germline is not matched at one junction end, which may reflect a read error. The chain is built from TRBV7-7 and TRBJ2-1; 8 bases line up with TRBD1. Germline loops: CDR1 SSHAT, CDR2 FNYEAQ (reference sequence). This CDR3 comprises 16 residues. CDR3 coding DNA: TGTGCTAGCAGCTTAGACGGGACAGGAGGGGTCAATGAGCAGTTCTTC. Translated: CASSLDGTGGVNEQFF.

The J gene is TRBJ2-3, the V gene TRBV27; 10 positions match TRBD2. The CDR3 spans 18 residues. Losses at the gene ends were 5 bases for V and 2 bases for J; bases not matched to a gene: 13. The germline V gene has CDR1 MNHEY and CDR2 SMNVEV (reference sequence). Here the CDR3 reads CASSLYPPSGGTTDTQYF. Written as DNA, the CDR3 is TGTGCCAGCAGTCTCTACCCCCCTAGCGGGGGAACCACAGATACGCAGTATTTT.

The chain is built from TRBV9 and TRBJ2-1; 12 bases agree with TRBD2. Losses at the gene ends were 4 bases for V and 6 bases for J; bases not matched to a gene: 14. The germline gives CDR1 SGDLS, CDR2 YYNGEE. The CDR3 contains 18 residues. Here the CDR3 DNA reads TGTGCCAGCAGCCTCCGCCCCTCACTAGCGGGGGGCTCCAATGAGCAGTTCTTC. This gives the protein CASSLRPSLAGGSNEQFF.

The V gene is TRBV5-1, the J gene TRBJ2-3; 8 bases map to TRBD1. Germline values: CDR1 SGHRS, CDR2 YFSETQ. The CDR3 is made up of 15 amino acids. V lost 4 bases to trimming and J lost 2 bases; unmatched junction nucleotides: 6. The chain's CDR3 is CASSVDRGDTDTQYF. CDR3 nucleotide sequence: TGCGCCAGCAGCGTAGACAGGGGAGACACAGATACGCAGTATTTT.

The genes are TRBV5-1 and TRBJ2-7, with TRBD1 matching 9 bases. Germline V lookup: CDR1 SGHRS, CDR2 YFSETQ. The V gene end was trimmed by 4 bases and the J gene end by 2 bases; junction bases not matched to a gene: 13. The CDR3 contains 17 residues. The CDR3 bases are TGCGCCAGCAGCCCCCTCCTCGGACAGGGGCTTCCCTACGAGCAGTACTTC. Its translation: CASSPLLGQGLPYEQYF.

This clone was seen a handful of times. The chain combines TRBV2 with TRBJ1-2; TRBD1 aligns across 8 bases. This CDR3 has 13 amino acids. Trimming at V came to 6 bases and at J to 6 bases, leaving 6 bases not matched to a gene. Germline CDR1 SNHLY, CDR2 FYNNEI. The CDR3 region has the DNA TGTGCCAGCAGGCAGACAGGGGTCCATGGCTACACCTTC. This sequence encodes CASRQTGVHGYTF. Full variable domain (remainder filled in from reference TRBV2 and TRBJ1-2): EPEVTQTPSHQVTQMGQEVILRCVPISNHLYFYWYRQILGQKVEFLVSFYNNEISEKSEIFDDQFSVERPDGSNFTLKIRSTKLEDSAMYFCASRQTGVHGYTFGSGTRLTVV.

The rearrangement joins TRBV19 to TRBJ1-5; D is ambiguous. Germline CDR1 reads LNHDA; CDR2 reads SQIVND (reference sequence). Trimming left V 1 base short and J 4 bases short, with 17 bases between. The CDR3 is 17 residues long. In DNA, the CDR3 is TGTGCCAGTAGTATAGGGCGCCGCGGGAAGGGTAATCAGCCCCAGCATTTT. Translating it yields CASSIGRRGKGNQPQHF.

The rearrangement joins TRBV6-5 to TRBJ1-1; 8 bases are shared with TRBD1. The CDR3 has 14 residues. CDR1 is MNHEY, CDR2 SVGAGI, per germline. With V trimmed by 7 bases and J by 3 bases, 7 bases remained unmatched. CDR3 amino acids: CASTSGGAHTEAFF. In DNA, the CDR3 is TGTGCCAGCACCTCAGGGGGCGCCCACACTGAAGCTTTCTTT.

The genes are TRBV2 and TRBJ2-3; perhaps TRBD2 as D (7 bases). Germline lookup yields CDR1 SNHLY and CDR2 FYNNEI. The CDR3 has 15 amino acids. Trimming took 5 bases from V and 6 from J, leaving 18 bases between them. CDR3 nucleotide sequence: TGTGCCAGCAGTAGACTAACGGGGGGCCCTGATACGCAGTATTTT. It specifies CASSRLTGGPDTQYF.

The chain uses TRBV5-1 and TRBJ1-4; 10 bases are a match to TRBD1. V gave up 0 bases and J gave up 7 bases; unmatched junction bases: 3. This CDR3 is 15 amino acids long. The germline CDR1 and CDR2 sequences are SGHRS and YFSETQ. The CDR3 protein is CASSLGTGGGEKLFF. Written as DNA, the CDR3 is TGCGCCAGCAGCTTGGGGACAGGGGGAGGTGAAAAACTGTTTTTT.